The 13 T cell receptor beta chains below were found in one sample sequenced in a study of blood T cell repertoires in COVID-19. Some clones are missing from TCRdb's copy, which holds only in-frame ones; the method was immunoSEQ multiplex PCR. The sample lists some 99,000 clones, under 90% occurring once. The sequenced sample consisted of peripheral blood. The origin of the receptors is a woman in her forties or fifties with acute or convalescent COVID-19.

The V gene is TRBV10-3, the J gene TRBJ2-1; D might be TRBD2 (7 bases). The CDR3 extends over 15 amino acids. Trimming removed 4 bases at V and 8 bases at J, with 18 bases between. CDR1 and CDR2 from the germline V gene are ENHRY and SYGVKD. CDR3 amino acids: CAISGGGYRFDEQFF. DNA for the CDR3: TGTGCCATCAGTGGGGGGGGCTATCGGTTTGATGAGCAGTTCTTC.

The chain combines TRBV2 with TRBJ2-1; D might be TRBD2 (7 bases). The germline V and J ends were trimmed by 8 bases and 8 bases, with 16 bases remaining between them. CDR1 and CDR2 (germline): SNHLY, FYNNEI. This CDR3 has 13 residues. CDR3 region: CASLPEGGYEQFF. The CDR3 region has the DNA TGTGCCAGCCTTCCGGAGGGGGGGTATGAGCAGTTCTTC.

This sequence joins TRBV19 and TRBJ1-2; TRBD1 is a possible D gene (5 bases). V was cut by 4 bases and J by 4 bases, with 19 bases left in between. This CDR3 is 16 amino acids long. CDR1 LNHDA and CDR2 SQIVND come from the germline V gene (reference sequence). CDR3: CASSTQPAGKTYGYTF. In DNA, the CDR3 is TGTGCCAGTAGTACACAGCCCGCAGGGAAGACCTATGGCTACACCTTC.

The CDR3 spells CASSLVLTAPFDEQFF. The CDR3 DNA reads TGTGCCAGCAGCTTAGTTTTAACAGCCCCATTCGATGAGCAGTTCTTC. The chain combines TRBV7-2 with TRBJ2-1, with D hard to call. Germline values: CDR1 SGHTA, CDR2 FQGNSA. Trimming cost V 1 base and J 8 bases, with 18 bases left between them. The CDR3 is made up of 16 amino acids.

J is TRBJ1-2 and V is TRBV5-1; possible D gene TRBD1, 6 bases. V was shortened by 4 bases and J by 0 bases, with 16 bases between the two germline ends. The CDR3 runs to 16 residues. The germline V gene encodes CDR1 SGHRS and CDR2 YFSETQ. CDR3 sequence (DNA): TGCGCCAGCAGCCGAATGAAACAGGGTACTAACTATGGCTACACCTTC. It encodes CASSRMKQGTNYGYTF.

V is TRBV2 and J is TRBJ1-2; tentatively, D is TRBD1 (6 bases). Trimming shortened V by 3 bases and J by 8 bases, and 16 bases separated the two germline ends. The CDR3 covers 14 residues. CDR1 and CDR2 (germline): SNHLY, FYNNEI. The CDR3 bases are TGTGCCAGCAGTGATAGGGCAGGGGTGGGCGGCTACACCTTC. This translates into CASSDRAGVGGYTF.

The rearrangement links TRBV28 to TRBJ2-1, with a weak D call TRBD2 (6 bases). CDR1 is MDHEN, CDR2 SYDVKM, per germline. V lost 7 bases and J lost 7, with 11 bases in between. This CDR3 has 12 amino acids. The CDR3 region is CASTLRGNEQFF. The CDR3 DNA reads as TGTGCCAGCACCCTACGGGGGAATGAGCAGTTCTTC.

The chain joins TRBV5-4 to TRBJ1-4, with D uncertain. CDR1 is SGHNT and CDR2 is YYREEE in the germline V gene (reference sequence). The CDR3 length is 14 residues. The germline V and J ends were trimmed by 0 bases and 0 bases, with 3 bases remaining between them. CDR3 amino acids: CASSLAATNEKLFF. In DNA form, the CDR3 reads TGTGCCAGCAGCTTGGCAGCAACTAATGAAAAACTGTTTTTT.

The CDR3 sequence: CASSPTGGQPQHF. CDR3 nucleotide sequence: TGTGCCAGCAGCCCGACAGGTGGTCAGCCCCAGCATTTT. The chain carries TRBV6-5 and TRBJ1-5, with a weak D call TRBD1 (6 bases). The germline V gene has CDR1 MNHEY and CDR2 SVGAGI. The V gene lost 6 bases and the J gene lost 6 bases, with 12 bases spanning the gap. This CDR3 region has 13 residues.

The chain joins TRBV6-5 to TRBJ1-1; weak D call: TRBD1 (6 bases). CDR1 MNHEY and CDR2 SVGAGI come from the germline V gene. Trimming left V 0 bases short and J 4 bases short, with 6 bases between. The CDR3 is 13 amino acids. The CDR3 sequence: CASSYSGGTEAFF. CDR3 nucleotides: TGTGCCAGCAGTTACTCAGGGGGCACTGAAGCTTTCTTT.

V is TRBV4-2 and J is TRBJ1-6; 8 bases fit TRBD1. CDR1 and CDR2 (germline): LGHNA, YNFKEQ. The CDR3 consists of 17 residues. V was pared by 2 bases and J by 1 base, with 4 bases of the junction left unmatched. The CDR3 region has the DNA TGTGCCAGCAGCCAACAGGGGGCCGGGTCCTATAATTCACCCCTCCACTTT. Encoded protein: CASSQQGAGSYNSPLHF.

This rearrangement joins TRBV11-3 to TRBJ2-1; D not resolved. This CDR3 comprises 12 residues. Germline assignment: CDR1 SGHNT and CDR2 YENEEA. Trimming shortened V by 1 base and J by 6 bases, and 4 bases separated the two germline ends. CDR3 in amino acids: CASSLAGNEQFF. The CDR3 DNA is TGTGCCAGCAGCTTAGCGGGCAATGAGCAGTTCTTC.

The chain employs TRBV7-8 and TRBJ2-3, with 11 bases fitting TRBD2. Germline lookup yields CDR1 SGHVS and CDR2 FQNEAQ. V lost 4 bases to trimming and J lost 0 bases; unmatched junction nucleotides: 15. The length of the CDR3 is 20 residues. The CDR3 DNA follows: TGTGCCAGCAGCTCCCGGACTACTAGCGGGGGTTCCCGTAGCACAGATACGCAGTATTTT. Translating it yields CASSSRTTSGGSRSTDTQYF.